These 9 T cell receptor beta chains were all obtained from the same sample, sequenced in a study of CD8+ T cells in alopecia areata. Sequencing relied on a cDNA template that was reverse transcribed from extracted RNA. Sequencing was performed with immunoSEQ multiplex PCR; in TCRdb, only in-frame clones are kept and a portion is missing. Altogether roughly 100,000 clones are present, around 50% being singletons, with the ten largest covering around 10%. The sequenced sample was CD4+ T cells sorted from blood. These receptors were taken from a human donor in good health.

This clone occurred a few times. The CDR3 sequence is CASTDPGGQGYNEQFF. The CDR3 bases are TGTGCCAGCACCGATCCTGGGGGACAGGGCTACAATGAGCAGTTCTTC. The V and J genes are TRBV7-2 and TRBJ2-1, with 9 bases that match TRBD1. The CDR3 covers 16 residues. V was clipped by 7 bases and J by 3 bases; unmatched bases: 10. Germline CDR1 reads SGHTA; CDR2 reads FQGNSA.

Here the CDR3 reads CATSTNPGGTDTQYF. The DNA for the CDR3 is TGTGCCACCAGCACAAACCCGGGGGGCACAGATACGCAGTATTTT. This chain joins TRBV15 and TRBJ2-3; possibly TRBD2 for D (6 bases). Trimming removed 4 bases at V and 1 base at J, with 12 bases between. Germline-derived CDR1 and CDR2 are LNHNV and YYDKDF (reference sequence). The CDR3 runs 15 residues.

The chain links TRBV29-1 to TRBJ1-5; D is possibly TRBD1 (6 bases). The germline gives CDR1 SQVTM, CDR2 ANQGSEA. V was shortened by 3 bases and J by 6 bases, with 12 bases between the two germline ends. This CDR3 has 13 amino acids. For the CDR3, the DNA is TGCAGCGTTGAGGAGACAGGAGGTCAGCCCCAGCATTTT. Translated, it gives CSVEETGGQPQHF.

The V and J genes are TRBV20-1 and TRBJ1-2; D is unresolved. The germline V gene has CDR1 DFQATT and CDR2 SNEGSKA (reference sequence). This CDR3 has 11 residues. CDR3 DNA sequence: TGCAGGCGAGAGGGCGGAAGCGGCTACACCTTC. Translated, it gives CRREGGSGYTF.

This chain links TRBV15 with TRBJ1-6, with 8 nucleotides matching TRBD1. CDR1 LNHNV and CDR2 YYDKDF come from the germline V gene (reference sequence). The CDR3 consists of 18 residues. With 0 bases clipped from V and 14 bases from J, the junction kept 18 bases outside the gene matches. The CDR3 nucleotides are TGTGCCACCAGCAGAGATTACGCCCCGGGGACAGGTTTTCGGGCCCTCCACTTT. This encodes CATSRDYAPGTGFRALHF.

The CDR3 reads CASSALAGGETQYF. CDR3 sequence (DNA): TGTGCCAGTAGTGCACTAGCGGGGGGGGAGACCCAGTACTTC. This sequence joins TRBV19 and TRBJ2-5; 13 nucleotides line up with TRBD2. V lost 5 bases and J lost 5; bases outside the gene matches: 2. The CDR3 loop spans 14 amino acids. Germline V gene data show CDR1 as LNHDA and CDR2 as SQIVND (reference sequence).

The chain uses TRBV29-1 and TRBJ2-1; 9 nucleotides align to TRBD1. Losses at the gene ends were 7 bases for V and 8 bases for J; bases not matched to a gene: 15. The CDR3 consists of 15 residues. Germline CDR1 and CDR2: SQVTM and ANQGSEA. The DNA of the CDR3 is TGCAGCGCGGAAGGTTGGGGACAGGGTACAGATGAGCAGTTCTTC. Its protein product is CSAEGWGQGTDEQFF.

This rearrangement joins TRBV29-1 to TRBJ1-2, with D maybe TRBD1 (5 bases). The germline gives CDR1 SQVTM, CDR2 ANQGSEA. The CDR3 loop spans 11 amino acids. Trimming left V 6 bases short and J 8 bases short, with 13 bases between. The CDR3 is CSVGALGGYTF. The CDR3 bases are TGCAGCGTCGGGGCCTTGGGGGGCTACACCTTC.

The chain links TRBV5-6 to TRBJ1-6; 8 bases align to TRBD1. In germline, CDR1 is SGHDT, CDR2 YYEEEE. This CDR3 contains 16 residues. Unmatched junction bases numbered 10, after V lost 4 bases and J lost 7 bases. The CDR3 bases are TGTGCCAGCAGCCCCTCCGGGACAGGTGTCAATTCACCCCTCCACTTT. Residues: CASSPSGTGVNSPLHF.